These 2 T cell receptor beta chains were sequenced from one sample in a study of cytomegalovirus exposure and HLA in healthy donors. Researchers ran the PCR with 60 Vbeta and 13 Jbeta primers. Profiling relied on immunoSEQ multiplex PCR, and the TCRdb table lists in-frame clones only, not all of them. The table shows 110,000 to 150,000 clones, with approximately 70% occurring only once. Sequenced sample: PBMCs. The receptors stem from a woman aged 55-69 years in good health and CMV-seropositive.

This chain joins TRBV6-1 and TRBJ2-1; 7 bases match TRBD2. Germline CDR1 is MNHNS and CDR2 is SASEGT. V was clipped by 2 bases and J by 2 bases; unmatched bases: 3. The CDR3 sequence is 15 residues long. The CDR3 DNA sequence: TGTGCCAGCAGTGAAATGGCGGGAGCCTACAATGAGCAGTTCTTC. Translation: CASSEMAGAYNEQFF.

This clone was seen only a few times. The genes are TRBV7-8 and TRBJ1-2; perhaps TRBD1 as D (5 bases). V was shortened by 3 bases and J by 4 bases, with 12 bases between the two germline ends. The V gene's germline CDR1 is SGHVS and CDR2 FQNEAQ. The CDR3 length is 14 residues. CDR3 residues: CASSLLQAAYGYTF. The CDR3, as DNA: TGTGCCAGCAGCTTGTTACAGGCGGCCTATGGCTACACCTTC.